This T cell receptor (beta chain) was sequenced in a study of cytomegalovirus exposure and HLA in healthy donors (dated by TCRdb to about 2017). Background on the whole study: In an earlier analysis of roughly 500 of the donors, less than 350 Gb of sequence data and 120 million or so unique TCR beta sequences from about 179 million T cells were reported. High-throughput TCR immunosequencing, statistical association of individual TCRs with disease status, and machine learning were combined to predict cytomegalovirus infection status. The later analysis used no new phenotypic data to find candidate immune exposures, relying instead on TCR beta sequences and their occurrence across donors. Four to six DR-DQ haplotypes were handled as single units for association and clustering, since linkage in the cohort was strong. Besides the first cohort of around 670 subjects, a separate validation cohort made up of 120 different subjects was used. Donor age, sex, ethnicity and CMV serostatus were compiled together with the repertoire data. An early release that covered about 600 HLA-typed donors contained 300 to 350 gigabases of sequencing data and 80 million or so unique TCR sequences. To study patterns of TCR occurrence, a later analysis re-analyzed previously published TCR beta repertoires from 666 donors and added high-resolution HLA genotyping. A later genetic analysis took genome-wide SNP genotypes for about 55% of the roughly 700 donors and used that subset as a discovery cohort. The study aimed to test whether cataloging public T cell receptors could reveal signatures of past pathogen exposure. Using immunosequencing, the study profiled T cell repertoires from roughly 650 subjects and related those repertoires to cytomegalovirus serostatus. HLA typing covered class I and class II loci at four-digit resolution. Every discovery cohort repertoire had been produced on one sequencing platform. To decide whether each TCR beta V gene segment behaved as functional or pseudogenic, an earlier analysis of approximately 600 of the donors relied on high-throughput TCR beta sequencing. Typing coverage varied by locus: roughly 620-640 donors for A, B, C, DRB1 and DQB1; roughly 510 for DQA1; nearly 610 for DPA1; approximately 470 for DPB1. Among the roughly 390 genotyped donors, around 81% belonged to the genetic ancestry cluster associated with self-reported Caucasian donors. On average, about 240,000 unique TCR beta nucleotide sequences were sequenced per donor among about 400 genotyped donors of the cohort, with roughly 18% of those sequences being non-productive. What the work shows at the level of the full study, not this receptor alone: According to a later analysis, parvovirus B19, influenza, CMV and Epstein-Barr virus appeared linked to several top co-occurrence clusters. Most TCR sequences were observed very rarely across donors, whereas some public TCRs were present in many individuals. Only TCR beta chains were sequenced in this cohort, and the absence of alpha or paired-chain data limited detectable features. The study listed 164 TCR beta chains as associated with cytomegalovirus. Compared with equally common non-associated chains, HLA-associated TCR beta chains in a later analysis were more clonally expanded and had lower generation probabilities. The earlier analysis of 587 of the donors excluded fewer than 20 rarely observed V segments, including chromosome 9 orphons, because counts were too low. A cluster of highly shared sequence variants was judged likely to be a technical artifact of the sequencing pipeline. According to the authors, the approach could potentially be generalized to other disease states and immunological phenotypes. Strong co-occurrence of HLA alleles, especially DR and DQ, made assigning TCR associations to individual alleles difficult. The only immune exposure information available for the cohort was CMV serostatus. In a later genetic analysis, a missense DCLRE1C variant was associated with V-gene and J-gene trimming of TCR beta chains, and the association was replicated in an independent cohort. A further reported finding was that TCR beta sequences accurately predicted the HLA-A and HLA-B alleles for most subjects in the first cohort. Roughly uniform sequencing depth across donors was assumed in presence/absence analyses, although this assumption may not hold. In both the original and validation cohorts, the classifier was reported to diagnose cytomegalovirus status with high specificity and sensitivity. In vitro tests confirmed that a few of the cytomegalovirus-associated TCR beta chains recognize cytomegalovirus antigens. Because HLA typing was missing for some donors at each locus, association tests included only the typed subset. Linkage disequilibrium might explain the correlated functional status among segregating V segments, but an unknown experimental factor could not be ruled out. According to a later analysis, TCR association rates differed among HLA loci, with DRB1 alleles showing the most associated TCRs and HLA-C alleles showing the fewest. A later analysis associated around 16,000 TCR beta sequences with specific HLA alleles at a false discovery rate of 0.05. In a later analysis, most CMV-associated TCR beta chains were found to appear HLA-restricted, with HLA associations seemingly driven largely by CMV exposure. An earlier analysis of approximately 590 of the donors showed that most TCR beta V segments appeared in productive rearrangements either about 87% or about 30% of the time, which broadly matched IMGT annotations. Compared with the roughly 710-donor mean, donors in an Asian-associated ancestry cluster had fewer N-insertions in productive TCRs, according to a later genetic analysis. Some IMGT-functional V segments, including TRBV6-2 and TRBV6-3, could not be distinguished by the 87-base-pair reads and were therefore excluded.

V lost 2 bases and J lost 5 bases, and the count of bases not matched to a germline gene is 7. CDR1 and CDR2 were assigned from the germline V gene as MGHRA and YSYEKL. The CDR3 contains 15 residues, cysteine and phenylalanine counted. The sequence is cut down to CDR3 DNA, 45 bases in frame from base 1. The cohort consisted of some 670 healthy bone marrow donors. At the time of sampling, every cohort member was nominally healthy, though immune exposures that went unrecorded were likely present. The donor was CMV seropositive and was included in the group of some 290 seropositive cohort members. Each donor provided a peripheral blood sample, and peripheral blood mononuclear cells were used for TCR beta sequencing. Genomic DNA was extracted from the blood cell samples with the Qiagen DNeasy Blood Extraction Kit. This clone has just a few counts. Its antigen is still unknown. No per-base quality is available; no much larger clone lies one base away.

Preparation of the library involved the immunoSEQ multiplex PCR assay. For the multiplex PCR, a mixture combining 60 forward primers for TCR Vbeta segments and 13 reverse primers for TCR Jbeta segments was used. Amplification of the CDR3 region of rearranged TCR beta genes was performed with a multiplex PCR assay on genomic DNA. The Illumina HiSeq System was used to sequence the amplified TCR beta libraries as 87-base-pair reads. Per the source publication's procedure: Across the 640 or so repertoires, a later analysis counted some 81 million unique TCR beta chains, some 11 million of which were shared by at least two donors. Raw reads were error-corrected and collapsed into unique sequences with a nearest-neighbor algorithm that merged closely related sequences to remove PCR and sequencing errors. To assign V, D and J gene segments, CDR3 sequences were aligned to IMGT reference sequences. Each retained sequence needed at least a six-nucleotide match to both a V gene segment and a J gene segment. Rearrangements were called productive when the CDR3 lacked stop codons and stayed in frame with V and J; all others were non-productive. CDR3 was defined according to IMGT convention as the region running from the second conserved V-encoded cysteine to the conserved J-encoded phenylalanine. The earlier analysis of about 610 of the donors excluded sequences that lacked an unambiguous match to a single V gene segment. An earlier analysis of several hundred of the donors called V segments functional above 56.7% productive rearrangements and segregating when the between-donor standard deviation exceeded 5%. A statistical classification framework was developed to diagnose cytomegalovirus status using the catalog of TCR beta chain sequences. A later analysis assigned V and J genes by comparing TCR nucleotide sequences with IMGT/GENE-DB human TR gene sequences. The TCRdist pipeline was used in a later analysis to assign CDR3 sequences and most-parsimonious VDJ recombination scenarios. A later analysis defined each TCR beta chain by its CDR3 amino acid sequence plus V-gene family, and excluded reads lacking a unique V-gene family. As a way to deal with suspected cross-contamination and a sequencing artifact, a later analysis dropped 640 or so nucleotide sequences that were highly shared and had low generation probability. In a later analysis, a clonal expansion index was calculated for each public chain from normalized within-repertoire ranks of inferred template counts. In a later analysis, generation probabilities were computed using a VDJ recombination model fitted to out-of-frame rearrangements, and the results were checked against IGoR. Hypergeometric tests were used in a later analysis to score TCR-TCR, TCR-HLA and TCR-CMV co-occurrence, with a repertoire-size bias correction applied to the TCR pairs. To estimate false discovery rates, a later analysis permuted the HLA or CMV assignments 20 times. In a later analysis, co-occurring TCRs were grouped with DBSCAN, and TCRdist sequence similarity was added when clustering was performed within HLA-allele-positive subsets. For co-occurrence clustering, repertoires with fewer than 30,000 or more than 120,000 public chains were excluded, along with several repertoires with anomalous nucleotide sharing. The clones in this table, taken by TCRdb from immuneACCESS, are in-frame only. Not every clone is retained; where verified, under half of the shortfall comes from an unresolved V gene, and the cause of the rest is unknown. D and trimming were read from the DNA, whereas the V and J calls and clone size are those reported in that table. This sample comprises around 120,000 clones, around 74% of them detected only once. Together, the top ten hold approximately 28% of the sample.

The sequence was obtained from a man aged 55-75 years in good health and CMV-seropositive. The chain was built from TRBV4-1 and TRBJ2-7, and 9 bases in between align with TRBD1. The sequencing input was PBMCs. The nucleotide sequence is TGCGCCAGCAGCCAACCGGGACAGGGACGGAACGAGCAGTACTTC. This yields the protein CASSQPGQGRNEQYF.